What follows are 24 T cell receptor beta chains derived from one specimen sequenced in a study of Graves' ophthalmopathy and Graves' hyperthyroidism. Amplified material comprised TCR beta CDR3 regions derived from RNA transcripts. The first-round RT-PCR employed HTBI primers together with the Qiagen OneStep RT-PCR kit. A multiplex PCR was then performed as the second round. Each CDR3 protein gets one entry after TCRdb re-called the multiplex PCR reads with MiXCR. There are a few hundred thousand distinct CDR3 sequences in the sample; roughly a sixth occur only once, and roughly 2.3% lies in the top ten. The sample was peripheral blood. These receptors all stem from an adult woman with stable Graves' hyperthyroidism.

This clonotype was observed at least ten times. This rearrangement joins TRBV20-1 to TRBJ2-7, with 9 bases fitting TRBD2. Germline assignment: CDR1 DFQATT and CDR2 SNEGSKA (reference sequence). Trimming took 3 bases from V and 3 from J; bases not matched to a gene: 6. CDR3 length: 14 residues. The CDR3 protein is CSARRLADYYEQYF. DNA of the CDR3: TGCAGTGCTAGGAGACTAGCGGATTACTACGAGCAGTACTTC.

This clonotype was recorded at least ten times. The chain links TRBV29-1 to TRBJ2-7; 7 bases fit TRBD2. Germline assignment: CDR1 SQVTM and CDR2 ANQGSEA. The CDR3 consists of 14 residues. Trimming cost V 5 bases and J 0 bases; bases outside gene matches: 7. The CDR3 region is CSVSWRGSSYEQYF. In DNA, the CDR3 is TGCAGCGTTTCTTGGCGGGGGAGCTCCTACGAGCAGTACTTC.

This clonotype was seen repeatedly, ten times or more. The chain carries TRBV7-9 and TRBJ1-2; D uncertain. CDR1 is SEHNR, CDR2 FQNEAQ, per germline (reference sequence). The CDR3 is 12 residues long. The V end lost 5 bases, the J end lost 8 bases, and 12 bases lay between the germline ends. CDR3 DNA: TGTGCCAGCAGCCCATTCACGAGGGGCTACACCTTC. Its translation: CASSPFTRGYTF.

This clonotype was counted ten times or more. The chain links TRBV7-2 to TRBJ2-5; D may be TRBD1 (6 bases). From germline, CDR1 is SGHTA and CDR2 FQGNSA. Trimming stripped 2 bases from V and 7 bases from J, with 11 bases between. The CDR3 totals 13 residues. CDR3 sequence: CASSLRTVGTQYF. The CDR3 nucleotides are TGTGCCAGCAGCTTAAGGACAGTTGGGACCCAGTACTTC.

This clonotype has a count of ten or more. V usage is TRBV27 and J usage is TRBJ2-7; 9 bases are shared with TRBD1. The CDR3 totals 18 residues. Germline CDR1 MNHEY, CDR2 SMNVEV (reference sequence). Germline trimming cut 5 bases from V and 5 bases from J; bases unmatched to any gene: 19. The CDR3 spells CASSPRDRVSYGSHEQYF. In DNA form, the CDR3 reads TGTGCCAGCAGTCCGCGGGACAGGGTCTCGTACGGTTCCCACGAGCAGTACTTC.

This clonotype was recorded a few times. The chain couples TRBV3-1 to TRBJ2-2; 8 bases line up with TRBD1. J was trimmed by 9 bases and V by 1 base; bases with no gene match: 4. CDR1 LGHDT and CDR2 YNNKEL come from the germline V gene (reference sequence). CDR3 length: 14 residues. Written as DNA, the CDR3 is TGTGCCAGCAGCCAAGGACAGGGGCCGAGGGAGCTGTTTTTT. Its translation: CASSQGQGPRELFF.

The CDR3 nucleotides read TGTGCCAGCAGTTTATCCCACGGCATGAACACTGAAGCTTTCTTT. It translates to CASSLSHGMNTEAFF. The chain joins TRBV28 to TRBJ1-1; no clear D. This CDR3 comprises 15 residues. The germline CDR1 and CDR2 sequences are MDHEN and SYDVKM. V was clipped by 1 base and J by 0 bases, with 9 bases between them.

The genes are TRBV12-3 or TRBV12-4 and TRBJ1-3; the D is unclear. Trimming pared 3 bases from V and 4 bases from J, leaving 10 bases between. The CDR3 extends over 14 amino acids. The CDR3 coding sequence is TGTGCCAGCAGTTTCGGAGGTCCCGGAAACACCATATATTTT. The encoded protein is CASSFGGPGNTIYF.

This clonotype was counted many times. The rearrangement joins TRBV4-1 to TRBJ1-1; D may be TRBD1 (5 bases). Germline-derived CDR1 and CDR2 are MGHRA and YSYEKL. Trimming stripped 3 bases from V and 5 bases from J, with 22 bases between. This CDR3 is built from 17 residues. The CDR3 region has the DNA TGCGCCAGCAGCCATAGCCCCCCCACCGGGGCAATAACTGAAGCTTTCTTT. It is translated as CASSHSPPTGAITEAFF.

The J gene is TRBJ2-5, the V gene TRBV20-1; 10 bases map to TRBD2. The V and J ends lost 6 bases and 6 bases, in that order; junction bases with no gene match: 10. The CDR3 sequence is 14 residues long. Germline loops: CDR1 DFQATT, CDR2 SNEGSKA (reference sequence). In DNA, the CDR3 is TGCAGTGCCAAGCTCCCTAGCGGGAGACAGACCCAGTACTTC. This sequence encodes CSAKLPSGRQTQYF.

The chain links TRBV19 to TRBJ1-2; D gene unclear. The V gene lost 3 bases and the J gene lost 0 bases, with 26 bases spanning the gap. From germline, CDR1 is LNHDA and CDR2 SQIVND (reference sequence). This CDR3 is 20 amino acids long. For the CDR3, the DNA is TGTGCCAGTAGTATCTTGGTCCGCCCTGGCTTCATCGTGGCTAACTATGGCTACACCTTC. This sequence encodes CASSILVRPGFIVANYGYTF.

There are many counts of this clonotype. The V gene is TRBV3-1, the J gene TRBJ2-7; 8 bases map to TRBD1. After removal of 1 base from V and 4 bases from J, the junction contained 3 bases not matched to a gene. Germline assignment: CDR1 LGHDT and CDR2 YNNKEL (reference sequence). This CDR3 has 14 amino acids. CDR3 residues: CASSQAGQVYEQYF. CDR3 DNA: TGTGCCAGCAGCCAAGCGGGACAGGTGTACGAGCAGTACTTC.

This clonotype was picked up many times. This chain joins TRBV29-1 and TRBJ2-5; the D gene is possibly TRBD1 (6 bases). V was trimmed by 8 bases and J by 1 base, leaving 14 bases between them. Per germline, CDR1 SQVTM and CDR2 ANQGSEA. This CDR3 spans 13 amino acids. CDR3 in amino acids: CSTSDSSQETQYF. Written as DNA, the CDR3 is TGCAGCACCTCGGACAGTAGCCAAGAGACCCAGTACTTC.

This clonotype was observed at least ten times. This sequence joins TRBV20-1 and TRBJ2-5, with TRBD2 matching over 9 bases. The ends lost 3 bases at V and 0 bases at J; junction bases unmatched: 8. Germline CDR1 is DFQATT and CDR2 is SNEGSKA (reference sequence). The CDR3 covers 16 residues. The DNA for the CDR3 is TGCAGTGCTAGTGTAGCGGGAGTTGTGCACCAAGAGACCCAGTACTTC. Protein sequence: CSASVAGVVHQETQYF.

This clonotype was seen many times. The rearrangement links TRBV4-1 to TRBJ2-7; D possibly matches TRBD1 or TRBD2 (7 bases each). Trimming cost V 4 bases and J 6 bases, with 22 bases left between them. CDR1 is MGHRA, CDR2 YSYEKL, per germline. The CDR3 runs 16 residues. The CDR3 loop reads CASSLLISGGVGEQYF. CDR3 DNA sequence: TGCGCCAGCAGCCTCCTCATATCAGGGGGGGTCGGCGAGCAGTACTTC.

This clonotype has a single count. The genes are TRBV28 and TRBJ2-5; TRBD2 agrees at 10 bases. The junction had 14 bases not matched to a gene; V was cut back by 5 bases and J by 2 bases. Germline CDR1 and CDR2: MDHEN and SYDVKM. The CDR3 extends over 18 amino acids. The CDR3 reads CASSRPFLAGVPQETQYF. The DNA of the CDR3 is TGTGCCAGCAGTCGACCCTTCCTAGCGGGAGTCCCACAAGAGACCCAGTACTTC.

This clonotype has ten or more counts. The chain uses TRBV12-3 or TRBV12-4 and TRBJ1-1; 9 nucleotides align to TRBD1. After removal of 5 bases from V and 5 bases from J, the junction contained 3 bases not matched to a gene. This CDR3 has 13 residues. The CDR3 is CASSGTGPTEAFF. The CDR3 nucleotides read TGTGCCAGCAGTGGGACAGGGCCGACTGAAGCTTTCTTT.

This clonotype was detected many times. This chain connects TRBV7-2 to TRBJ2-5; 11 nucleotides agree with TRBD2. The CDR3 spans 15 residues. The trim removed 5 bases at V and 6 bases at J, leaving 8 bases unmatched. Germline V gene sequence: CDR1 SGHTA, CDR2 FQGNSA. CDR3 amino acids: CASSATSGSGKTQYF. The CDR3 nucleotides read TGTGCCAGCAGCGCAACTAGCGGGAGTGGGAAGACCCAGTACTTC.

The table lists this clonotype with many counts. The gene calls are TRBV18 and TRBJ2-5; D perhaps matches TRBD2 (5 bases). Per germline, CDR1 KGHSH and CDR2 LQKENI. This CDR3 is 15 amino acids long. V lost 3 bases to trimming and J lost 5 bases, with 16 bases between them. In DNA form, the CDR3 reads TGTGCCAGCTCACCGCAACGAGGGTCCCAGGAGACCCAGTACTTC. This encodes CASSPQRGSQETQYF.

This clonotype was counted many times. The CDR3 sequence: CATQTENYGYTF. CDR3 DNA sequence: TGTGCCACCCAAACAGAGAACTATGGCTACACCTTC. V usage is TRBV12-3 or TRBV12-4 and J usage is TRBJ1-2; no firm D call. CDR3 length: 12 residues. V lost 10 bases, J lost 2 bases, and 11 bases lay in between.

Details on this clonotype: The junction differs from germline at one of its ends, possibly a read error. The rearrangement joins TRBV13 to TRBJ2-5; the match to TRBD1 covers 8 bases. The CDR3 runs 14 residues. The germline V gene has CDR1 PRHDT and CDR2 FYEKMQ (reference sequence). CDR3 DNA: TGTGCCAGCAGCTTCGACAGGGGCCAAGAGACCAAGTACTTC. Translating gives CASSFDRGQETKYF. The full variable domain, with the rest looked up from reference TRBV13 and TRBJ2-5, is AAGVIQSPRHLIKEKRETATLKCYPIPRHDTVYWYQQGPGQDPQFLISFYEKMQSDKGSIPDRFSAQQFSDYHSELNMSSLELGDSALYFCASSFDRGQETKYFGPGTRLLVL.

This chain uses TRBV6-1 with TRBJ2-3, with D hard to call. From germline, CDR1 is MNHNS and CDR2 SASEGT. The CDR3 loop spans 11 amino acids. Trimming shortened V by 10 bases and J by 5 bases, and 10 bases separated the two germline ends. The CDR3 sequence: CATGYLDTQYF. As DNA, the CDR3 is TGTGCCACCGGCTATTTAGATACGCAGTATTTT.

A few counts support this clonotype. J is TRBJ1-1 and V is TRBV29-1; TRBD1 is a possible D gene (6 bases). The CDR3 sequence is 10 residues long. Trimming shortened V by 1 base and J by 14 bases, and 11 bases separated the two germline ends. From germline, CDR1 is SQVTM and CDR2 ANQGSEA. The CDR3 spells CSVEGRGPFF. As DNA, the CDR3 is TGCAGCGTTGAAGGCAGGGGACCCTTCTTT.

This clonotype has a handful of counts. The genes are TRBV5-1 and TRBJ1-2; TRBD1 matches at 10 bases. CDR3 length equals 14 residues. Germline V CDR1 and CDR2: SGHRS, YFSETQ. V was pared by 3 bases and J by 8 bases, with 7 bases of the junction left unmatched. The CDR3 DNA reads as TGCGCCAGCAGCTCCGCCGGGACAGGGGAAGGCTACACCTTC. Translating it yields CASSSAGTGEGYTF.